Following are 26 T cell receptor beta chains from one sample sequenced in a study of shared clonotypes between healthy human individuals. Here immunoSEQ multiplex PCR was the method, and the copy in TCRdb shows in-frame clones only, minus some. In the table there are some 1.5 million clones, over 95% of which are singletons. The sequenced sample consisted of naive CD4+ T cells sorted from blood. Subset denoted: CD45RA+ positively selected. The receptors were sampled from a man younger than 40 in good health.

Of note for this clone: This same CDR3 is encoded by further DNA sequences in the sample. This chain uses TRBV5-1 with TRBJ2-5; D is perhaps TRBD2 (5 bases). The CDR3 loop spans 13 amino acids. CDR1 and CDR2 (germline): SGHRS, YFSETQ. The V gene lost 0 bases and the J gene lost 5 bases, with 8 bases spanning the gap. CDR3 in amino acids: CASSLEGSETQYF. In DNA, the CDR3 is TGCGCCAGCAGCTTGGAAGGGAGTGAGACCCAGTACTTC.

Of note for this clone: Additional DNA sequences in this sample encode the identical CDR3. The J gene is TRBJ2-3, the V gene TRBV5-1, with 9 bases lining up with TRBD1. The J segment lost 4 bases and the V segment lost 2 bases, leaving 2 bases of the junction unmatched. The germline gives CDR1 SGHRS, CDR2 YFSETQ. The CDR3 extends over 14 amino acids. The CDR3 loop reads CASSLQGAADTQYF. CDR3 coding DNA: TGCGCCAGCAGCTTACAGGGGGCTGCAGATACGCAGTATTTT. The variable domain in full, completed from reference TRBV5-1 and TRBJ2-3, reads KAGVTQTPRYLIKTRGQQVTLSCSPISGHRSVSWYQQTPGQGLQFLFEYFSETQRNKGNFPGRFSGRQFSNSRSEMNVSTLELGDSALYLCASSLQGAADTQYFGPGTRLTVL.

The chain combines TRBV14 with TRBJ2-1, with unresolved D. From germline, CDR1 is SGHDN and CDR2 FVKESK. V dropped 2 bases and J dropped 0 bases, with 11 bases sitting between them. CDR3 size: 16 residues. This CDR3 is CASSQLLAGSYNEQFF. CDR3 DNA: TGTGCCAGCAGCCAACTCCTGGCTGGCTCCTACAATGAGCAGTTCTTC.

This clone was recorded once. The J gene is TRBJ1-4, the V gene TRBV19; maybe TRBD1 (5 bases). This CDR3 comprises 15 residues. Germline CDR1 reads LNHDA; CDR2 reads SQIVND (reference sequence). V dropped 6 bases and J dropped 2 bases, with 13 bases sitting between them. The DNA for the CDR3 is TGTGCCAGTAGAGGGGAATTCGGCACTAATGAAAAACTGTTTTTT. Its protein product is CASRGEFGTNEKLFF.

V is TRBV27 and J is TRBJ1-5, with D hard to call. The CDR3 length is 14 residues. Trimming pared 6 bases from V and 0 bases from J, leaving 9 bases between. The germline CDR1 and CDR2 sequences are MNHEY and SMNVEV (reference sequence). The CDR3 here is CASSHGNSNQPQHF. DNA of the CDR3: TGTGCCAGCAGCCACGGGAATAGCAATCAGCCCCAGCATTTT.

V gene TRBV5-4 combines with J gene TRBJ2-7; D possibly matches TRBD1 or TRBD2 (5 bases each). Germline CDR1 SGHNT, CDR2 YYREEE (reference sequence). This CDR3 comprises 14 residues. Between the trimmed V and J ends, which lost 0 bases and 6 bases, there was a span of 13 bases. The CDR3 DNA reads TGTGCCAGCAGCTTGGTAGGGATGAGGGGCGAGCAGTACTTC. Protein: CASSLVGMRGEQYF.

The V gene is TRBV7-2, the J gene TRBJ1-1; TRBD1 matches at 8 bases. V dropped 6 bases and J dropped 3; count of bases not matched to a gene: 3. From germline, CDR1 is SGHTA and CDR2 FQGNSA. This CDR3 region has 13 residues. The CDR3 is CASRRDRYTEAFF. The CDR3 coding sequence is TGTGCCAGCAGGCGGGACAGGTACACTGAAGCTTTCTTT.

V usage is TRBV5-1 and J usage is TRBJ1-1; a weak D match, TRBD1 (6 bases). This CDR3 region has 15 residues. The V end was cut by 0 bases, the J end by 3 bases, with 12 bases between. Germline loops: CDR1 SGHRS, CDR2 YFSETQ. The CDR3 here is CASSLVRGEDTEAFF. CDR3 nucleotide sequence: TGCGCCAGCAGCTTGGTCAGGGGCGAAGACACTGAAGCTTTCTTT.

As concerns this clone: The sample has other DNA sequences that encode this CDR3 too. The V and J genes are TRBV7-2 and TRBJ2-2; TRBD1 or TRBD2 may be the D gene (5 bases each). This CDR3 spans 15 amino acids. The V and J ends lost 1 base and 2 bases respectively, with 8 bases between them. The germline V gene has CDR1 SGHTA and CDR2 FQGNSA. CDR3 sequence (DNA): TGTGCCAGCAGCTTAGGTGGGACCAACACCGGGGAGCTGTTTTTT. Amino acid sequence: CASSLGGTNTGELFF.

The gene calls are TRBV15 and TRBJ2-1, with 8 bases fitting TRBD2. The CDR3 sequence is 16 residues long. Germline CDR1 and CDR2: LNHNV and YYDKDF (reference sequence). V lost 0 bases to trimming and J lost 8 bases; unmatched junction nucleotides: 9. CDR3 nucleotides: TGTGCCACCAGCAGAGAGAAGGTAGCGGGATACCATGAGCAGTTCTTC. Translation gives CATSREKVAGYHEQFF.

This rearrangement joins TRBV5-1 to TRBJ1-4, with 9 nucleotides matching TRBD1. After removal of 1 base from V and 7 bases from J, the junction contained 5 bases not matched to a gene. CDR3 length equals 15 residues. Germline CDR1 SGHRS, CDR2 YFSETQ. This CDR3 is CASSLLQGAGEKLFF. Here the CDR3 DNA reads TGCGCCAGCAGCTTGCTACAGGGGGCAGGTGAAAAACTGTTTTTT.

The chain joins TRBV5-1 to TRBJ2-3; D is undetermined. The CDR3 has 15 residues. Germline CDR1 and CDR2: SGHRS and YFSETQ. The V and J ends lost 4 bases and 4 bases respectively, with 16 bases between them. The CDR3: CASSPGIVLADTQYF. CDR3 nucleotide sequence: TGCGCCAGCAGCCCTGGGATAGTCCTGGCAGATACGCAGTATTTT. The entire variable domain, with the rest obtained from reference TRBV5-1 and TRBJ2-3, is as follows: KAGVTQTPRYLIKTRGQQVTLSCSPISGHRSVSWYQQTPGQGLQFLFEYFSETQRNKGNFPGRFSGRQFSNSRSEMNVSTLELGDSALYLCASSPGIVLADTQYFGPGTRLTVL.

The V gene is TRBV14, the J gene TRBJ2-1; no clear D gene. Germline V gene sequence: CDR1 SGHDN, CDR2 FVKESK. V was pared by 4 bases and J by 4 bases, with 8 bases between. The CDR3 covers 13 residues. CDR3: CASSPGRYNEQFF. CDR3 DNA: TGTGCCAGCAGCCCGGGTCGATACAATGAGCAGTTCTTC.

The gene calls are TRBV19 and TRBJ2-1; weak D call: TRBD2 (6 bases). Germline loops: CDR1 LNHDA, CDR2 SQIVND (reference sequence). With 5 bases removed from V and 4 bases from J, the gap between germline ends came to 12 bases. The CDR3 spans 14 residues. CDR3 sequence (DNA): TGTGCCAGTAGTCAGCTAGCGCTTTACAATGAGCAGTTCTTC. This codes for CASSQLALYNEQFF. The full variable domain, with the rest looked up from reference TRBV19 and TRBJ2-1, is DGGITQSPKYLFRKEGQNVTLSCEQNLNHDAMYWYRQDPGQGLRLIYYSQIVNDFQKGDIAEGYSVSREKKESFPLTVTSAQKNPTAFYLCASSQLALYNEQFFGPGTRLTVL.

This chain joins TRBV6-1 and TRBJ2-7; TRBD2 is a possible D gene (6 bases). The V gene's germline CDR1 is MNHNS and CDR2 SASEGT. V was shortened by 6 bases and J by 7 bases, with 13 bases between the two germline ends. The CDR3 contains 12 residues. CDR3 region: CASSRAAGEQYF. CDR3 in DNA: TGTGCCAGCAGCAGGGCGGCGGGAGAGCAGTACTTC.

The CDR3 sequence: CAISGDRDYSYEQYF. The CDR3 DNA reads TGTGCCATCAGTGGGGACAGGGACTATTCCTACGAGCAGTACTTC. This sequence joins TRBV10-3 and TRBJ2-7; 9 bases are a match to TRBD1. This CDR3 has 15 amino acids. Germline V gives CDR1 ENHRY, CDR2 SYGVKD. Trimming removed 4 bases from V and 1 base from J; junction bases left unmatched: 5.

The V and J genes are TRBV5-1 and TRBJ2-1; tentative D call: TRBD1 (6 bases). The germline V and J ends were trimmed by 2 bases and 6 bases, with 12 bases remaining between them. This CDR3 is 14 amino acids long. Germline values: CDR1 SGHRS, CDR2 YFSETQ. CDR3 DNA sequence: TGCGCCAGCAGCTTACCGGGACACCCCAATGAGCAGTTCTTC. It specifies CASSLPGHPNEQFF.

The DNA of the CDR3 is TGTGCCAGCAGTTTTTATTTTCCCGTGCGTCTGGATGGGACAGTGAACACTGAAGCTTTCTTT. Residues: CASSFYFPVRLDGTVNTEAFF. The V gene is TRBV28, the J gene TRBJ1-1, with TRBD1 matching 7 bases. Germline trimming cut 3 bases from V and 0 bases from J; bases unmatched to any gene: 22. CDR1 is MDHEN and CDR2 is SYDVKM in the germline V gene. This CDR3 spans 21 amino acids.

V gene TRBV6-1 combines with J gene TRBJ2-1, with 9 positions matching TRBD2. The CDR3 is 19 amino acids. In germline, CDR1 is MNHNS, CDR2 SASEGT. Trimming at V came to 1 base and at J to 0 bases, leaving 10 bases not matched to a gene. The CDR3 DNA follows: TGTGCCAGCAGTGAAGGGGCTAGCGGGACGAGAAGCTCCTACAATGAGCAGTTCTTC. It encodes CASSEGASGTRSSYNEQFF.

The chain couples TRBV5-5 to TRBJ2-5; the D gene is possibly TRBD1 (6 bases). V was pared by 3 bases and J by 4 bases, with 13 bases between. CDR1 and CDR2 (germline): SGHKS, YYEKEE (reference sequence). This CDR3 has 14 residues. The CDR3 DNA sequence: TGTGCCAGCAGCTCCACAGGGCCCAGAGAGACCCAGTACTTC. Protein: CASSSTGPRETQYF.

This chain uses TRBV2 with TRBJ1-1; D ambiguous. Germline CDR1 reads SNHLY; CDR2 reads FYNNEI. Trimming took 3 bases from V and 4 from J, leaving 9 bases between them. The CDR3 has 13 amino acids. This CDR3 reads CASSDTGFTEAFF. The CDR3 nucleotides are TGTGCCAGCAGTGACACGGGTTTCACTGAAGCTTTCTTT.

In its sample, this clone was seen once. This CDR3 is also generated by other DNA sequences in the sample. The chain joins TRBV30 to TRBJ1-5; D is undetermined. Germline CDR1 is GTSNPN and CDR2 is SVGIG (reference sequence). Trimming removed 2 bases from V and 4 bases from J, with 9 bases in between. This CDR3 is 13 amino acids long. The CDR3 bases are TGTGCCTGGAGTCCAGGACCTAATCAGCCCCAGCATTTT. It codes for CAWSPGPNQPQHF.

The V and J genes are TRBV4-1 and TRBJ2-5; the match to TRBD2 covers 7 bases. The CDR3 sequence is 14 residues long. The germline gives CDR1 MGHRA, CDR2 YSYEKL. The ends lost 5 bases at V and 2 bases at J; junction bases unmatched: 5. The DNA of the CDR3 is TGCGCCAGCAGCGCTACGGGACTACAAGAGACCCAGTACTTC. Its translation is CASSATGLQETQYF.

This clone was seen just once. The CDR3 is CASSLAQGGSNTEAFF. CDR3 coding DNA: TGCGCCAGCAGCTTGGCCCAGGGGGGCTCGAACACTGAAGCTTTCTTT. The rearrangement joins TRBV5-1 to TRBJ1-1, with 7 bases matching TRBD1. The CDR3 spans 16 residues. J gave up 1 base and V 0 bases, and 6 bases lay outside the gene matches. Germline V lookup: CDR1 SGHRS, CDR2 YFSETQ. Supplemented by reference TRBV5-1 and TRBJ1-1, the full variable domain reads KAGVTQTPRYLIKTRGQQVTLSCSPISGHRSVSWYQQTPGQGLQFLFEYFSETQRNKGNFPGRFSGRQFSNSRSEMNVSTLELGDSALYLCASSLAQGGSNTEAFFGQGTRLTVV.

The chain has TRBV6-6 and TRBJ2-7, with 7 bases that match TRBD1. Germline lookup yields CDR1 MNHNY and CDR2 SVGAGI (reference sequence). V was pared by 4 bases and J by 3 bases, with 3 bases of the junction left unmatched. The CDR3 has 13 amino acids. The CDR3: CASSWDRYYEQYF. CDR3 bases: TGTGCCAGCAGTTGGGACAGATACTACGAGCAGTACTTC.

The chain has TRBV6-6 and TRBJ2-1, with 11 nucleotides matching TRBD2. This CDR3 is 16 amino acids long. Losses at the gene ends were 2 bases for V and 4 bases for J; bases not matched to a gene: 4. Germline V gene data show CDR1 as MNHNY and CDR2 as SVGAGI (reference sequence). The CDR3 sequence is CASSYGTSGGYNEQFF. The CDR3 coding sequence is TGTGCCAGCAGTTACGGTACTAGCGGGGGTTACAATGAGCAGTTCTTC.